Following are 30 T cell receptor beta chains from one sample sequenced in a study of blood T cell repertoires in COVID-19. Clones were read by immunoSEQ multiplex PCR, and TCRdb kept only the in-frame ones, dropping some. The sample records 150,000 to 200,000 clones, about nine tenths being singletons. Sequencing was done on a sample of peripheral blood. The receptors were sampled from a young man with COVID-19, enrolled during active disease.

The CDR3 bases are TGTGCCAGCAGCCCTCCAGGGGAGAACTACGAGCAGTACTTC. Translation gives CASSPPGENYEQYF. The rearrangement uses TRBV7-9 and TRBJ2-7; perhaps TRBD1 as D (6 bases). Germline assignment: CDR1 SEHNR and CDR2 FQNEAQ (reference sequence). V lost 5 bases to trimming and J lost 3 bases, with 14 bases between them. The CDR3 runs 14 residues.

V gene TRBV10-1 combines with J gene TRBJ2-2; D is ambiguous. The CDR3 runs to 13 residues. CDR1 WNHNN and CDR2 SYGVQD come from the germline V gene (reference sequence). Trimming removed 2 bases from V and 3 bases from J, with 4 bases in between. CDR3 coding DNA: TGCGCCAGCAGTGAGCGGGACACCGGGGAGCTGTTTTTT. It specifies CASSERDTGELFF.

The chain carries TRBV10-3 and TRBJ2-7, with D unclear. Germline CDR1 ENHRY, CDR2 SYGVKD. The length of the CDR3 is 13 residues. V was clipped by 2 bases and J by 2 bases, with 7 bases between them. The CDR3 here is CAISEGQPYEQYF. The CDR3 DNA follows: TGTGCCATCAGTGAGGGGCAGCCCTACGAGCAGTACTTC.

The chain couples TRBV27 to TRBJ2-1; 8 positions agree with TRBD2. This CDR3 comprises 14 residues. V shed 6 bases, J shed 6 bases, and the junction held 7 bases outside the gene matches. CDR1 and CDR2 from the germline V gene are MNHEY and SMNVEV (reference sequence). In DNA, the CDR3 is TGTGCCAGCAGGCCGGGACTAGGGCCCAATGAGCAGTTCTTC. This gives the protein CASRPGLGPNEQFF.

V and J are TRBV7-9 and TRBJ1-1, with D hard to call. Germline V gene data show CDR1 as SEHNR and CDR2 as FQNEAQ (reference sequence). The CDR3 runs 15 residues. V dropped 2 bases and J dropped 2 bases, with 12 bases sitting between them. The CDR3 sequence is CASSLTPGGNTEAFF. The DNA of the CDR3 is TGTGCCAGCAGCTTAACCCCAGGAGGCAACACTGAAGCTTTCTTT.

This sequence joins TRBV6-6 and TRBJ2-3, with 9 bases aligning to TRBD2. The CDR3 has 16 amino acids. Germline V gene sequence: CDR1 MNHNY, CDR2 SVGAGI (reference sequence). V shed 8 bases, J shed 2 bases, and the junction held 11 bases outside the gene matches. The CDR3 bases are TGTGCCAGCCTCAAAAGTGCGGGAGGGCCCACAGATACGCAGTATTTT. Translation gives CASLKSAGGPTDTQYF.

This chain links TRBV4-2 with TRBJ2-7; 7 bases agree with TRBD2. Trimming at V came to 7 bases and at J to 3 bases, leaving 6 bases not matched to a gene. Germline lookup yields CDR1 LGHNA and CDR2 YNFKEQ. This CDR3 contains 13 residues. The CDR3 DNA follows: TGTGCCAGCAATTTTGGCGGGAGCTACGAGCAGTACTTC. Its translation is CASNFGGSYEQYF.

The chain joins TRBV4-1 to TRBJ1-1, with 7 bases matching TRBD1. The CDR3 covers 16 residues. V lost 5 bases and J lost 1; bases outside the gene matches: 10. CDR1 MGHRA and CDR2 YSYEKL come from the germline V gene. CDR3 region: CASSYFTDRRNTEAFF. In DNA, the CDR3 is TGCGCCAGCAGCTACTTCACGGACAGGAGGAACACTGAAGCTTTCTTT.

The gene calls are TRBV11-2 and TRBJ2-7, with 10 bases identical to TRBD1. This CDR3 has 17 residues. Germline V gene data show CDR1 as SGHAT and CDR2 as FQNNGV. The V and J ends lost 0 bases and 5 bases, in that order; junction bases with no gene match: 10. CDR3 sequence reads: CASSLDRWGQGRDEQYF. The CDR3 bases are TGTGCCAGCAGCTTAGATCGGTGGGGACAGGGGAGGGACGAGCAGTACTTC.

This clone was observed once. This chain links TRBV19 with TRBJ1-2, with 7 bases lining up with TRBD1. Germline CDR1 reads LNHDA; CDR2 reads SQIVND (reference sequence). V gave up 6 bases and J gave up 6 bases; unmatched junction bases: 13. The CDR3 runs to 15 residues. The CDR3 coding sequence is TGTGCCAGTAGCACCACCGCGACAGGGAGTGATGGCTACACCTTC. Its translation: CASSTTATGSDGYTF.

The chain employs TRBV4-1 and TRBJ2-7; TRBD1 matches 7 bases. V was pared by 1 base and J by 7 bases, with 10 bases of the junction left unmatched. Germline CDR1 and CDR2: MGHRA and YSYEKL. This CDR3 has 15 amino acids. Here the CDR3 DNA reads TGCGCCAGCAGCCAAGGTGCGCTTCCCAGGGGGGAGCAGTACTTC. Residues: CASSQGALPRGEQYF.

V and J are TRBV7-8 and TRBJ1-2, with D perhaps TRBD1 (5 bases). CDR1 and CDR2 (germline): SGHVS, FQNEAQ. Trimming took off 5 bases at V and 4 bases at J, with 17 bases between the two ends. This CDR3 has 15 amino acids. This CDR3 is CASSGMRSGIYGYTF. In nucleotides, the CDR3 is TGTGCCAGCAGCGGGATGAGGTCAGGGATCTATGGCTACACCTTC.

Turning to this clone: Since a far larger clone is one base different, this is likely a read error. The rearrangement links TRBV5-5 to TRBJ1-5; D unresolved. The length of the CDR3 is 13 residues. V dropped 2 bases and J dropped 4 bases, with 7 bases sitting between them. Germline V gene sequence: CDR1 SGHKS, CDR2 YYEKEE (reference sequence). The CDR3 DNA sequence: TGTGCCAGCAGCTTAGGAGTTAATCAGCCCCAGCATTTT. Its translation: CASSLGVNQPQHF.

The chain carries TRBV7-2 and TRBJ2-7, with 7 nucleotides matching TRBD1. V lost 1 base and J lost 4; bases outside the gene matches: 7. Germline V gene sequence: CDR1 SGHTA, CDR2 FQGNSA. This CDR3 is 15 amino acids long. The CDR3 protein is CASSLGQGLGYEQYF. In nucleotides, the CDR3 is TGTGCCAGCAGCTTAGGACAGGGTTTGGGGTACGAGCAGTACTTC. Based on the CDR3 plus reference TRBV7-2 and TRBJ2-7, the full variable domain is GAGVSQSPSNKVTEKGKDVELRCDPISGHTALYWYRQSLGQGLEFLIYFQGNSAPDKSGLPSDRFSAERTGGSVSTLTIQRTQQEDSAVYLCASSLGQGLGYEQYFGPGTRLTVT.

V is TRBV24-1 and J is TRBJ2-1; TRBD2 matches at 14 bases. CDR1 and CDR2 from the germline V gene are KGHDR and SFDVKD. The CDR3 extends over 21 amino acids. J gave up 0 bases and V 3 bases, and 12 bases lay outside the gene matches. DNA for the CDR3: TGTGCCACCAGTGATGGAGGACTAGCGGGAGGAAAATGGAGCTCCTACAATGAGCAGTTCTTC. As protein: CATSDGGLAGGKWSSYNEQFF.

This chain links TRBV18 with TRBJ1-2; a possible D gene is TRBD1 (5 bases). The CDR3 runs 12 residues. CDR1 and CDR2 (germline): KGHSH, LQKENI. Trimming removed 6 bases at V and 8 bases at J, with 13 bases between. The CDR3 region is CASSSQGVGYTF. The CDR3 nucleotides are TGTGCCAGCTCCTCCCAAGGGGTGGGCTACACCTTC.

This chain connects TRBV27 to TRBJ2-7; D may be TRBD1 (6 bases). There are 16 residues in the CDR3. Germline-derived CDR1 and CDR2 are MNHEY and SMNVEV (reference sequence). V was pared by 1 base and J by 1 base, with 14 bases between. The CDR3 nucleotides are TGTGCCAGCAGTTTATTAGTTCAGGGGACGTCCTACGAGCAGTACTTC. It specifies CASSLLVQGTSYEQYF.

The J gene is TRBJ2-7, the V gene TRBV29-1, with TRBD1 as a possible D gene (6 bases). CDR1 and CDR2 (germline): SQVTM, ANQGSEA. Trimming stripped 4 bases from V and 3 bases from J, with 10 bases between. There are 12 residues in the CDR3. CDR3 in amino acids: CSVAQGNYEQYF. DNA for the CDR3: TGCAGCGTTGCTCAGGGGAACTACGAGCAGTACTTC.

This sequence joins TRBV7-9 and TRBJ2-1, with D possibly matching TRBD2 (6 bases). Between the trimmed V and J ends, which lost 1 base and 15 bases, there was a span of 10 bases. Germline assignment: CDR1 SEHNR and CDR2 FQNEAQ (reference sequence). The CDR3 contains 11 residues. The CDR3 DNA follows: TGTGCCAGCAGCTTAGAGCGGGCGACGTTCTTC. Encoded protein: CASSLERATFF.

This clone showed up just once. J is TRBJ2-7 and V is TRBV4-1; a possible D gene is TRBD1 (5 bases). Per germline, CDR1 MGHRA and CDR2 YSYEKL. V was trimmed by 0 bases and J by 2 bases, leaving 8 bases between them. The CDR3 consists of 14 residues. The CDR3 region is CASSQDPRAYEQYF. CDR3 DNA sequence: TGCGCCAGCAGCCAAGACCCCAGGGCCTACGAGCAGTACTTC.

The gene calls are TRBV11-3 and TRBJ2-1; 7 bases align to TRBD1. The CDR3 covers 13 residues. Germline values: CDR1 SGHNT, CDR2 YENEEA. The V segment lost 5 bases and the J segment 7 bases; nucleotides outside the gene matches: 5. The CDR3 loop reads CASSLHRGNEQFF. CDR3 DNA: TGTGCCAGCAGCCTGCACAGGGGTAATGAGCAGTTCTTC.

The chain has TRBV6-4 and TRBJ2-6, with D possibly being TRBD2 (5 bases). This CDR3 region has 16 residues. From germline, CDR1 is MRHNA and CDR2 SNTAGT. V lost 3 bases and J 0 bases, leaving 9 bases between the germline ends. The CDR3 nucleotides are TGTGCCAGCAGTGAATCCACTAGCTCTGGGGCCAACGTCCTGACTTTC. Protein sequence: CASSESTSSGANVLTF.

The CDR3 here is CASSPGGVEETQYF. In nucleotides, the CDR3 is TGTGCCAGCAGTCCCGGGGGGGTGGAAGAGACCCAGTACTTC. The rearrangement joins TRBV5-6 to TRBJ2-5, with 8 bases matching TRBD2. Germline assignment: CDR1 SGHDT and CDR2 YYEEEE. The CDR3 covers 14 residues. Unmatched junction bases numbered 6, after V lost 5 bases and J lost 3 bases. Variable domain in full (rest from reference TRBV5-6 and TRBJ2-5): DAGVTQSPTHLIKTRGQQVTLRCSPKSGHDTVSWYQQALGQGPQFIFQYYEEEERQRGNFPDRFSGHQFPNYSSELNVNALLLGDSALYLCASSPGGVEETQYFGPGTRLLVL.

The V gene is TRBV6-5, the J gene TRBJ2-7; the match to TRBD1 covers 12 bases. Germline CDR1 and CDR2: MNHEY and SVGAGI. This CDR3 has 14 residues. The ends lost 9 bases at V and 6 bases at J; junction bases unmatched: 9. In DNA, the CDR3 is TGTGCCAGTTCCGGGACAGGGGGCCCTCGCGAGCAGTACTTC. Translation gives CASSGTGGPREQYF.

This clone was picked up one time. The chain joins TRBV3-1 (or the pseudogene TRBV3-2) to TRBJ2-1; D call uncertain. Germline V lookup: CDR1 LGHDT, CDR2 YNNKEL (reference sequence). Trimming left V 3 bases short and J 8 bases short, with 5 bases between. This CDR3 contains 11 residues. Written as DNA, the CDR3 is TGTGCCAGCAGCCATCCGGATGAGCAGTTCTTC. It translates to CASSHPDEQFF.

The CDR3 region is CAISEWLDSYEQYF. CDR3 sequence (DNA): TGTGCCATCAGTGAGTGGTTAGATTCCTACGAGCAGTACTTC. The V call is TRBV10-3, the J call TRBJ2-7; no definite D call. CDR1 is ENHRY and CDR2 is SYGVKD in the germline V gene. V was clipped by 1 base and J by 1 base, with 8 bases between them. This CDR3 has 14 amino acids.

This clone was found once. The chain links TRBV6-4 to TRBJ2-1; 10 bases fit TRBD2. This CDR3 is 15 amino acids long. The V gene's germline CDR1 is MRHNA and CDR2 SNTAGT. With 3 bases clipped from V and 6 bases from J, the junction kept 5 bases outside the gene matches. The CDR3 loop reads CASSEIAGGSNEQFF. The CDR3 region has the DNA TGTGCCAGCAGTGAAATAGCGGGAGGCTCCAATGAGCAGTTCTTC.

The genes are TRBV12-3 or TRBV12-4 and TRBJ2-5; D not certain. This CDR3 is 13 amino acids long. The germline V and J ends were trimmed by 7 bases and 5 bases, with 14 bases remaining between them. The CDR3 coding sequence is TGTGCCAGCACCCACCTCCCCGGGGAGACCCAGTACTTC. As protein: CASTHLPGETQYF.

The V and J genes are TRBV28 and TRBJ2-3, with 8 bases lining up with TRBD2. V was clipped by 3 bases and J by 4 bases; unmatched bases: 9. Germline CDR1 and CDR2: MDHEN and SYDVKM. CDR3 size: 16 residues. The CDR3 sequence: CASSLEGGRGADTQYF. DNA for the CDR3: TGTGCCAGCAGTTTGGAGGGAGGGCGGGGGGCAGATACGCAGTATTTT.

The rearrangement joins TRBV18 to TRBJ1-1, with 7 bases lining up with TRBD1. The CDR3 is 16 residues long. The V gene's germline CDR1 is KGHSH and CDR2 LQKENI. V gave up 3 bases and J gave up 1 base; unmatched junction bases: 8. The CDR3 DNA is TGTGCCAGCTCACCGCCCTCCACAGGGGCGAACACTGAAGCTTTCTTT. It codes for CASSPPSTGANTEAFF.